This TCR beta chain was captured by sequencing in a study of blood T cell repertoires in COVID-19 (dated by TCRdb to the early 2020s). With regard to the full study: Samples covering the acute and convalescent phases of COVID-19 were provided by collaborators in the United States, Italy and Spain. Subjects who had been exposed to COVID-19, were actively infected with it, or had recovered from it provided the deeply sampled blood TCRbeta repertoires that made up the dataset. Samples came from the ongoing ImmuneRACE study (first 160 participants) plus 1,254 subjects from 6 global collaborators. HLA class I and class II types, where available, came from metadata supplied by the sample provider rather than from assay-based typing. The repertoires were released in a freely available public database meant as a resource for research on the immune response to SARS-CoV-2. Nearly every sample came with metadata listing a de-identified subject ID, COVID-19 status, age in years and sex. The prospective study material was composed of cDNA or gDNA derived from T cells, B-cell-depleted T cells, or PBMCs. Here is what the overall study found, with its caveats: Clinical and demographic metadata were provided uncurated, with the amount varying by source and participant.

TCRbeta CDR3 regions were amplified from genomic DNA by means of the immunoSEQ Assay, a bias-controlled multiplex PCR. In the original analysis: Nucleated cell counts per sample were estimated from amplification of reference gene primers within the assay. To quantify the absolute abundance of each unique TCRbeta CDR3 rearrangement, sequence reads were collapsed and filtered. For each sample, productive Simpson clonality was calculated as the square root of Simpson's diversity index over productive rearrangements. TCRdb obtained this table from immuneACCESS and retained in-frame rearrangements with V and J assigned. These tables miss some clones; where compared with another copy, unresolved V genes account for less than half of the shortfall, and the remainder is unexplained. The V and J calls and the clone size are those of that table, but D and trimming were determined from the DNA. The sample contains 240,000 or so clones, about 80% of them found a single time. The ten biggest clones cover 3% to 3.5% of the sample.

V is pruned by 0 bases and J by 8 bases, leaving 1 base of the junction without a gene match. The CDR3 starts with the cysteine, ends with the phenylalanine, and has 13 residues. Solely the CDR3 DNA is kept, with 39 bases framed from the first base. Whole blood was collected in K2EDTA tubes by collaborating institutions according to the institutions' own protocols. For TCRbeta analysis, collaborators shipped samples in one of three forms: frozen whole blood, isolated PBMCs, or DNA extracted from either of those sample types. On this clone: Its antigen specificity is not known. Qualities for individual bases were not recorded, and no much larger clone is one base off.

This chain joins TRBV12-3 or TRBV12-4 to TRBJ2-1; 7 bases in between match TRBD1. The TCR sequence derives from a woman of 80 years or more with acute or convalescent COVID-19. Specimen: peripheral blood. The CDR3 region has the sequence CASSLATGDEQFF. The bases are TGTGCCAGCAGTTTAGCCACAGGGGATGAGCAGTTCTTC.